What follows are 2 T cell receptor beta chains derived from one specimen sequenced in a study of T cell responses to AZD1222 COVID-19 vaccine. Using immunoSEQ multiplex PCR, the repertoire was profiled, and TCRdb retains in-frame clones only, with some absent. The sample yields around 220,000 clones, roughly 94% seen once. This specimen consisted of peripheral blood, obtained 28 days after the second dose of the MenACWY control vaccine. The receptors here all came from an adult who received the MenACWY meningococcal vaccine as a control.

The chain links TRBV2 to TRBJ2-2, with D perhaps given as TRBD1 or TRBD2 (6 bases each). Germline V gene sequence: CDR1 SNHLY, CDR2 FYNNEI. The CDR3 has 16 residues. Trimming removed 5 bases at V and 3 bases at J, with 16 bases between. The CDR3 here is CASSTQGGGYTGELFF. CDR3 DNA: TGTGCCAGCAGTACACAGGGAGGAGGGTACACCGGGGAGCTGTTTTTT.

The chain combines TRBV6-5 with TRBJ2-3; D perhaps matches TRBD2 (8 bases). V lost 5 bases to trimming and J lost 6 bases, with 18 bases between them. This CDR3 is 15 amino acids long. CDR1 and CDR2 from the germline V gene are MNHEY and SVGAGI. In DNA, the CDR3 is TGTGCCAGCAGTCCCGGGAGGGGGCTGAGTGATACGCAGTATTTT. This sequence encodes CASSPGRGLSDTQYF.